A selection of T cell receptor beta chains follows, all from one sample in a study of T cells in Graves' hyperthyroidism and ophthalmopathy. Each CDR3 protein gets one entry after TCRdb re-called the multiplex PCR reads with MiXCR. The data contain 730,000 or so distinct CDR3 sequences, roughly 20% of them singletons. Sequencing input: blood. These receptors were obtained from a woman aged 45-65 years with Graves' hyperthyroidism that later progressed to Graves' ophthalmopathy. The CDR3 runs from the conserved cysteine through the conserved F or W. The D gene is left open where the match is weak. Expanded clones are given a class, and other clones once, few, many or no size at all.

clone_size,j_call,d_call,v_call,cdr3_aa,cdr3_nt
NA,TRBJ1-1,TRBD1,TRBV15,CATRADRVVGTEAFF,TGTGCCACCAGAGCGGACAGGGTGGTTGGCACTGAAGCTTTCTTT
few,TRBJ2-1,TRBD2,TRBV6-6,CASSYSFGGGPGNEQFF,TGTGCCAGCAGTTACTCGTTTGGCGGGGGGCCGGGGAATGAGCAGTTCTTC
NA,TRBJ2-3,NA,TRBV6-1,CASSPAQGTTDTQYF,TGTGCCAGCAGCCCAGCACAGGGAACCACAGATACGCAGTATTTT
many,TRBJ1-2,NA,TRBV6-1,CASSTTGYYGYTF,TGTGCCAGCAGTACCACAGGGTACTATGGCTACACCTTC
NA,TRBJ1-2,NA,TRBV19,CASNHRAHRNGYTF,TGTGCCAGTAATCACAGGGCGCACCGTAATGGCTACACCTTC
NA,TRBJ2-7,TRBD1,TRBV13,CASSPRTSGTDYGQYF,TGTGCCAGCAGCCCTAGAACCTCCGGGACAGACTACGGGCAGTACTTC
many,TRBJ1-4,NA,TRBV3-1,CASSQHEKLFF,TGTGCCAGCAGTCAGCATGAAAAACTGTTTTTT
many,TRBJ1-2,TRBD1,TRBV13,CASTGTGSPDGYTF,TGTGCCAGCACCGGGACAGGGAGCCCCGATGGCTACACCTTC
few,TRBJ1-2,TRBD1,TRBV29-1,CSVRTGYGYGYTF,TGCAGCGTCAGGACAGGGTATGGCTATGGCTACACCTTC
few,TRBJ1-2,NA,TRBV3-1,CASSQRTGLYGYTF,TGTGCCAGCAGCCAGCGGACGGGACTCTATGGCTACACCTTC
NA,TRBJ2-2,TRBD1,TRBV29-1,CSVEKWTGVNTGELFF,TGCAGCGTTGAAAAATGGACAGGGGTGAACACCGGGGAGCTGTTTTTT
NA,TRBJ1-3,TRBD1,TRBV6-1,CASSKTGDGNTIYF,TGTGCCAGCAGCAAAACAGGGGACGGAAACACCATATATTTT
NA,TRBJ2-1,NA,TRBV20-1,CSALFRVNEQFF,TGCAGTGCCCTTTTTCGGGTTAATGAGCAGTTCTTC
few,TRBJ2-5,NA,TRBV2,CASSRARIQETQYF,TGTGCCAGCAGTAGAGCACGGATCCAAGAGACCCAGTACTTC
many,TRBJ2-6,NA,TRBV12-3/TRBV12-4,CASSPGANVLTF,TGTGCCAGCAGCCCTGGGGCCAACGTCCTGACTTTC
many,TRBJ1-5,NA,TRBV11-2,CASSLEDRNQPQHF,TGTGCCAGCAGCTTAGAGGACAGAAATCAGCCCCAGCATTTT
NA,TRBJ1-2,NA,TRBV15,CATSRVQLRSNYGYTF,TGTGCCACCAGCAGAGTTCAGTTAAGGTCTAACTATGGCTACACCTTC
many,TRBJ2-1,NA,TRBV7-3,CASSPGSGNEQFF,TGTGCCAGCAGCCCTGGTTCAGGCAATGAGCAGTTCTTC
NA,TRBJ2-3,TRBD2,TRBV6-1,CASSERLAGDTQYF,TGTGCCAGCAGTGAAAGACTAGCAGGAGATACGCAGTATTTT
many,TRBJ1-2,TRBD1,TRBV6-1,CASTLWDRGRGAYGYTF,TGTGCCAGCACTCTCTGGGACAGGGGGCGTGGAGCCTATGGCTACACCTTC
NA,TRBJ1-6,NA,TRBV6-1,CASSDRGNTNSPLHF,TGTGCCAGCAGTGACCGGGGTAACACGAATTCACCCCTCCACTTT
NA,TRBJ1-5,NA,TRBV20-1,CSARESGNNQPQHF,TGCAGTGCTAGAGAATCAGGGAATAATCAGCCCCAGCATTTT
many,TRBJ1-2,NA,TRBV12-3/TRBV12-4,CASSPSQGAYTF,TGTGCCAGCAGTCCCTCACAGGGCGCCTACACCTTC
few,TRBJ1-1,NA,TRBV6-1,CASSFGTAAEAFF,TGTGCCAGCAGTTTTGGGACGGCAGCTGAAGCTTTCTTT
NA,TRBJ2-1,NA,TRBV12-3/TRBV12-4,CASSPFVAASYNEQFF,TGTGCCAGCAGCCCCTTTGTGGCAGCATCCTACAATGAGCAGTTCTTC
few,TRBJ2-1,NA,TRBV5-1,CASSTTAYNEQFF,TGCGCCAGCAGCACCACCGCTTACAATGAGCAGTTCTTC
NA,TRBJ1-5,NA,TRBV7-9,CASSKTNSNQPQHF,TGTGCCAGCAGCAAGACAAATAGCAATCAGCCCCAGCATTTT
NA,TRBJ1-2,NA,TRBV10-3,CAITPDSRDYGYTF,TGTGCCATCACACCGGACTCCAGGGACTATGGCTACACCTTC
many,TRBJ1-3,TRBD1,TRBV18,CASSADDRDSGNTIYF,TGTGCCAGCTCGGCCGACGACCGGGACAGTGGAAACACCATATATTTT
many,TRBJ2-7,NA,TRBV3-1,CASSLDGVEQYF,TGTGCCAGCAGCCTCGACGGGGTCGAGCAGTACTTC
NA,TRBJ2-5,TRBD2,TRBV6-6,CASSYSGLAGYQETQYF,TGTGCCAGCAGTTACTCAGGGCTAGCGGGATATCAAGAGACCCAGTACTTC
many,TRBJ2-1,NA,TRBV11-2,CASSLGGIFYNEQFF,TGTGCCAGCAGCTTAGGGGGAATATTTTACAATGAGCAGTTCTTC